The clone carrying this T cell receptor beta chain turned up a few times. Its target is not known. Per the germline V gene, CDR1 is SGHRS and CDR2 is YFSETQ. CDR3 length: 15 residues. PCR was performed a second time for about 7 to 11 cycles using a sample-barcoded 5' primer and a J-beta primer mix. TCRdb re-called the 5' RACE reads through MiXCR, storing one row per CDR3 protein. The data contain 750,000 to 850,000 distinct CDR3 sequences, approximately 25% of them seen just once; the ten biggest clones take up approximately 4%. The entry originates in a study of blood T cells in healthy people across ages. Notes on the study in general: The recorded TCR beta diversity per million T cells decreased in a roughly linear manner with age.

These data were also reused for a study on T cells of mothers and their children. Per that paper: In related and unrelated pairs alike, thymic selection shapes TCR recombination output, with inherited differences minor.

Sequencing used blood. The clonotype originates from a boy younger than 18 in good health. This chain uses TRBV5-1 with TRBJ2-1, with TRBD2 matching over 8 bases. The J call could be wrong; TRBJ2-7 is a better fit for the DNA end. The CDR3 here is CASSGREDPSYEQYF. In DNA form, the CDR3 reads TGCGCCAGCAGCGGGCGGGAGGACCCGTCCTACGAGCAGTACTTC.